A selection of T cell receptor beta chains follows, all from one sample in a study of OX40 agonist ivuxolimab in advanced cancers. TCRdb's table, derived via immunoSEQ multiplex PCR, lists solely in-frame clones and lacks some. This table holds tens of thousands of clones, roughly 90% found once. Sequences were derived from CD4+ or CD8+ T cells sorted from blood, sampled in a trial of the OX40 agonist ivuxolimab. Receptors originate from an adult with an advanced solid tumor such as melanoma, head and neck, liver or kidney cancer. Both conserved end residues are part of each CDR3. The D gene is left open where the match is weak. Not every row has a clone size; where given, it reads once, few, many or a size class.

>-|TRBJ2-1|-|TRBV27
CASQKESGADEQFF
TGTGCCAGCCAGAAGGAGTCGGGAGCGGATGAGCAGTTCTTC
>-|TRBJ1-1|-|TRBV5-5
CASSRGGSLNTEAFF
TGTGCCAGCAGCAGGGGAGGGTCTTTGAACACTGAAGCTTTCTTT
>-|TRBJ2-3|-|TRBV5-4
CASSVRAWADTQYF
TGTGCCAGCAGCGTTCGTGCCTGGGCAGATACGCAGTATTTT
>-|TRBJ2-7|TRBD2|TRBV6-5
CASSYSERGVYEQYF
TGTGCCAGCAGTTACTCGGAACGGGGGGTCTACGAGCAGTACTTC
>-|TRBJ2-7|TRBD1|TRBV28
CASRSTGGEGYEQYF
TGTGCCAGCAGATCGACAGGGGGCGAGGGCTACGAGCAGTACTTC
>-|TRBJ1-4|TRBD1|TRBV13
CASSRRTGPTNEKLFF
TGTGCCAGCAGCCGAAGGACAGGGCCAACTAATGAAAAACTGTTTTTT
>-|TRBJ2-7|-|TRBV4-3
CASSQDLSREKWYEQYF
TGCGCCAGCAGCCAAGATCTAAGTCGGGAGAAATGGTACGAGCAGTACTTC
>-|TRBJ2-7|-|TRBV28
CASMLDPRSYEQYF
TGTGCCAGCATGCTGGACCCACGCTCCTACGAGCAGTACTTC
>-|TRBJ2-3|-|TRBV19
CASSPWGETDTQYF
TGTGCCAGTAGCCCCTGGGGGGAGACAGATACGCAGTATTTT
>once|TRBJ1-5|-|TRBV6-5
CASSYEGFGQPQHF
TGTGCCAGCAGTTACGAAGGGTTTGGGCAGCCCCAGCATTTT
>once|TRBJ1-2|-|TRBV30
CAWSVYVGGLTF
TGTGCCTGGAGTGTTTACGTGGGGGGCCTCACCTTC
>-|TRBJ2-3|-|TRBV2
CASRVTADTQYF
TGTGCTAGCAGGGTAACCGCAGATACGCAGTATTTT
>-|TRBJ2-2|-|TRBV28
CASSFWGANTGELFF
TGTGCCAGCAGTTTTTGGGGGGCGAACACCGGGGAGCTGTTTTTT
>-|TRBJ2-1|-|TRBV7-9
CASSLGLGSHNEQFF
TGTGCCAGCAGCCTGGGACTGGGCTCCCACAATGAGCAGTTCTTC
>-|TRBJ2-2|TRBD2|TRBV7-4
CASSLVGGTSGATGELFF
TGTGCCAGCAGCTTAGTGGGGGGAACTAGCGGAGCAACCGGGGAGCTGTTTTTT
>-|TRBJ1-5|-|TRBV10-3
CAISEDGSNQPQHF
TGTGCCATCAGTGAGGACGGTAGCAATCAGCCCCAGCATTTT
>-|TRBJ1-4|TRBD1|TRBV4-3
CASSQGDRGGEKLFF
TGCGCCAGCAGCCAAGGGGACAGGGGAGGCGAAAAACTGTTTTTT
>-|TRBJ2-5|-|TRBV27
CASSLSFQTSALETQYF
TGTGCCAGCAGTTTATCCTTTCAGACCTCAGCCCTCGAGACCCAGTACTTC
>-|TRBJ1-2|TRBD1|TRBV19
CASNAGGNGYTF
TGTGCCAGTAACGCAGGGGGGAACGGCTACACCTTC
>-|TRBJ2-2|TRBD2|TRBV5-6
CASSAGGTGELFF
TGTGCCAGCAGTGCGGGGGGTACCGGGGAGCTGTTTTTT
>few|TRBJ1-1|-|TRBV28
CASSLFRRGLINTEAFF
TGTGCCAGCAGTCTTTTCCGTAGGGGATTAATTAACACTGAAGCTTTCTTT
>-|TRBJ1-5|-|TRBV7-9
CASSPPGAVSNQPQHF
TGTGCCAGCAGCCCGCCGGGGGCAGTTAGCAATCAGCCCCAGCATTTT
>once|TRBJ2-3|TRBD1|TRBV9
CASSTLSGGGPGTDTQYF
TGTGCCAGCAGCACTCTTTCAGGGGGTGGACCCGGCACAGATACGCAGTATTTT
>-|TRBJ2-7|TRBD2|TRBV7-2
CASSLVLAASYEQYF
TGTGCCAGCAGCTTAGTACTAGCGGCCTCCTACGAGCAGTACTTC
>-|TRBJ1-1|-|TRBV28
CASRLLTDANTEAFF
TGTGCCAGCAGGCTACTAACAGATGCGAACACTGAAGCTTTCTTT
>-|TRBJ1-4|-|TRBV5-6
CASSFGLDNEKLFF
TGTGCCAGCAGCTTTGGACTAGATAATGAAAAACTGTTTTTT
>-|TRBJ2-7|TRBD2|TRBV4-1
CASSQDPLAGIGEQYF
TGCGCCAGCAGCCAAGATCCCCTAGCGGGAATAGGCGAGCAGTACTTC
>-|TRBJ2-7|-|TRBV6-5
CASSGTLNYEQYF
TGTGCCAGCTCCGGGACTTTAAACTACGAGCAGTACTTC
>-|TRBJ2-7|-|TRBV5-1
CASSPDTVYEQYF
TGCGCCAGCAGCCCGGACACAGTCTACGAGCAGTACTTC
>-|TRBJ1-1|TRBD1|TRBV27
CATGRGGTEAFF
TGTGCCACCGGCAGGGGGGGCACTGAAGCTTTCTTT
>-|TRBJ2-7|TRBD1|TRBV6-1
CASSEAHDRAYEQYF
TGTGCCAGCAGTGAAGCACACGACAGGGCGTACGAGCAGTACTTC
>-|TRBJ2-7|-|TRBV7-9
CASSLTATGSYEQYF
TGTGCCAGCAGCTTAACTGCGACAGGATCCTACGAGCAGTACTTC
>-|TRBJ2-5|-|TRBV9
CASSVGLLAVETQYF
TGTGCCAGCAGCGTAGGGTTGCTAGCCGTAGAGACCCAGTACTTC
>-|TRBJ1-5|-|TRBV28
CATETDLEGNQPQHF
TGTGCCACGGAGACGGATCTTGAGGGCAATCAGCCCCAGCATTTT
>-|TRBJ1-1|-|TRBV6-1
CASSPHPTEAFF
TGTGCCAGCAGCCCCCACCCCACTGAAGCTTTCTTT
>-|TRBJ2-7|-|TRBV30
CAWTSSAGAYEQYF
TGTGCCTGGACCTCTTCGGCCGGAGCCTACGAGCAGTACTTC
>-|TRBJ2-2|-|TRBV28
CASSLRGATGELFF
TGTGCCAGCAGTTTACGCGGAGCCACCGGGGAGCTGTTTTTT
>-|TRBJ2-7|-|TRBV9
CASSVAGSGAGYEQYF
TGTGCCAGCAGCGTAGCCGGTTCGGGGGCCGGATACGAGCAGTACTTC
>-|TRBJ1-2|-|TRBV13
CASSSDRLPYGYTF
TGTGCCAGCAGCTCGGACAGACTACCCTATGGCTACACCTTC
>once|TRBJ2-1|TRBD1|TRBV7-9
CASSLYPLDRGEDEQFF
TGTGCCAGCAGCTTATACCCCCTAGACAGGGGAGAAGATGAGCAGTTCTTC
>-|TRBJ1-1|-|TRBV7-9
CASRRDLNTEAFF
TGTGCCAGCCGGCGGGACTTGAACACTGAAGCTTTCTTT
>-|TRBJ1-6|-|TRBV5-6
CASSLSLAGVPLHF
TGTGCCAGCAGCTTGTCATTGGCCGGGGTCCCCCTCCACTTT